A selection of T cell receptor beta chains follows, all from one sample in a study of Ad26.COV2.S vaccination and SARS-CoV-2 variants. TCRdb's table, derived via immunoSEQ multiplex PCR, lists solely in-frame clones and lacks some. The data show 250,000 to 300,000 clones, more than 75% seen once. This sample comprised peripheral blood, obtained in a trial of Ad26.COV2.S vaccine versus placebo. The receptors derive from a person aged 18-65 years who received the Ad26.COV2.S COVID-19 vaccine or a placebo. The CDR3 runs from the conserved cysteine through the conserved F or W. D genes are given only for firm matches.

V	D	J	length	DNA	CDR3
TRBV4-2	.	TRBJ1-2	16	TGTGCCAGCAGCCAAGATCCCCGGGCGAGGGACTATGGCTACACCTTC	CASSQDPRARDYGYTF
TRBV27	.	TRBJ2-3	15	TGTGCCAGCAGCACCTTGCTCAGGGGCCCAGATACGCAGTATTTT	CASSTLLRGPDTQYF
TRBV7-9	.	TRBJ2-2	17	TGTGCCAGCAGCTTAAAAAGAGGGGGGCCCAACACCGGGGAGCTGTTTTTT	CASSLKRGGPNTGELFF
TRBV6-2/TRBV6-3	.	TRBJ2-7	16	TGTGCCAGCAGTTCCCCCTCCCAGGTCAACTCCTACGAGCAGTACTTC	CASSSPSQVNSYEQYF
TRBV7-9	.	TRBJ2-7	13	TGTGCCAGCAGCTTAGGGCATTCCTACGAGCAGTACTTC	CASSLGHSYEQYF
TRBV29-1	TRBD1	TRBJ1-1	12	TGCAGCGGAGACAGGGGTTCCGCTGAAGCTTTCTTT	CSGDRGSAEAFF
TRBV6-1	.	TRBJ1-2	12	TGTGCCAGCAGTGAAGAATGGGGGGGCTACACCTTC	CASSEEWGGYTF
TRBV19	.	TRBJ2-2	17	TGTGCCAGTACCAAAACCCCGGGACAAATGAACACCGGGGAGCTGTTTTTT	CASTKTPGQMNTGELFF
TRBV4-2	TRBD2	TRBJ2-7	16	TGTGCCAGCAGCCAAGGGGACGGCGTAGCGGGGCGGGAGCAGTACTTC	CASSQGDGVAGREQYF
TRBV6-2/TRBV6-3	.	TRBJ1-1	15	TGTGCCAGCACCCCGGGGGGGGCACGAAAAACTGAAGCTTTCTTT	CASTPGGARKTEAFF
TRBV6-2/TRBV6-3	TRBD1	TRBJ1-2	14	TGTGCCAGCAGTCCCACAGGGGTCCCCTATGGCTACACCTTC	CASSPTGVPYGYTF
TRBV18	TRBD2	TRBJ2-1	14	TGTGCCAGCTCACCAGTGGGGAGGGCAAATGAGCAGTTCTTC	CASSPVGRANEQFF
TRBV18	.	TRBJ2-3	16	TGTGCCAGCTCACCACCGATTGGACAGAGCACAGATACGCAGTATTTT	CASSPPIGQSTDTQYF
TRBV12-5	.	TRBJ2-1	17	TGTGCTAGTGGTTTGAGCGTGGGCAGCCTTTCCTACAATGAGCAGTTCTTC	CASGLSVGSLSYNEQFF
TRBV9	.	TRBJ2-7	13	TGTGCCAGCAGCGTGAATCATGGAAACGAGCAGTACTTC	CASSVNHGNEQYF